These 28 T cell receptor beta chains originate from one sample sequenced in a study of blood T cells in healthy people across ages. It was with a sample-barcoded 5' primer and a J-beta primer mix that a second PCR of about 6 to 11 cycles was run. Each CDR3 protein gets one entry after TCRdb re-called the 5' RACE reads with MiXCR. The top ten clones hold over 3.5% of a sample with some 1,500,000 distinct CDR3 sequences, roughly 43% of them seen once. Sequencing used blood. These receptor sequences come from a woman aged 18-29 years in good health.

This chain joins TRBV20-1 and TRBJ1-6; possibly TRBD1 for D (6 bases). Germline CDR1 DFQATT, CDR2 SNEGSKA (reference sequence). This CDR3 region has 15 residues. V dropped 3 bases and J dropped 8 bases, with 17 bases sitting between them. As DNA, the CDR3 is TGCAGTGCTAGGGTCAGGGGAGGCCACGATTCACCCCTCCACTTT. Its protein product is CSARVRGGHDSPLHF.

V gene TRBV6-2 or TRBV6-3 combines with J gene TRBJ1-4; no reliable D call. Germline CDR1 is MNHEY and CDR2 is SVGEGT. The germline V and J ends were trimmed by 2 bases and 8 bases, with 15 bases remaining between them. This CDR3 has 15 amino acids. The CDR3 bases are TGTGCCAGCAGTTACGAGTGGGCAAGAGGAGAAAAACTGTTTTTT. It translates to CASSYEWARGEKLFF.

The chain uses TRBV3-1 and TRBJ1-1; TRBD1 matches at 7 bases. V dropped 4 bases and J dropped 0; count of bases not matched to a gene: 5. Germline V lookup: CDR1 LGHDT, CDR2 YNNKEL (reference sequence). The CDR3 covers 15 residues. The CDR3 DNA sequence: TGTGCCAGCAGCCCGGGACAGACCATGAACACTGAAGCTTTCTTT. Its protein is CASSPGQTMNTEAFF.

This clonotype was counted between two and nine times. This chain connects TRBV15 to TRBJ2-5, with 7 bases aligning to TRBD2. Germline V gene sequence: CDR1 LNHNV, CDR2 YYDKDF (reference sequence). After removal of 1 base from V and 2 bases from J, the junction contained 13 bases not matched to a gene. This CDR3 spans 18 amino acids. The CDR3 region is CATSRVATGGRDQETQYF. The CDR3 bases are TGTGCCACCAGCAGAGTCGCTACGGGAGGCAGGGATCAAGAGACCCAGTACTTC. Drawing the rest from reference TRBV15 and TRBJ2-5, the complete variable domain is DAMVIQNPRYQVTQFGKPVTLSCSQTLNHNVMYWYQQKSSQAPKLLFHYYDKDFNNEADTPDNFQSRRPNTSFCFLDIRSPGLGDTAMYLCATSRVATGGRDQETQYFGPGTRLLVL.

The chain carries TRBV2 and TRBJ2-2; D may be TRBD1 or TRBD2 (5 bases each). The V gene lost 6 bases and the J gene lost 3 bases, with 17 bases spanning the gap. From germline, CDR1 is SNHLY and CDR2 FYNNEI. The CDR3 contains 16 residues. The CDR3 sequence: CASSAGTGHHTGELFF. In DNA form, the CDR3 reads TGTGCCAGCAGCGCTGGGACGGGGCACCACACCGGGGAGCTGTTTTTT.

This clonotype was seen only a few times. The genes are TRBV6-5 and TRBJ2-7; 9 bases are shared with TRBD1. The ends lost 2 bases at V and 3 bases at J; junction bases unmatched: 5. This CDR3 contains 15 residues. Per the germline V gene, CDR1 is MNHEY and CDR2 is SVGAGI. The CDR3 region has the DNA TGTGCCAGCAGTTACAGGACAGGGGTTTTCTACGAGCAGTACTTC. Its translation is CASSYRTGVFYEQYF.

The chain employs TRBV6-5 and TRBJ1-4; 7 nucleotides align to TRBD1. The CDR3 length is 13 residues. The germline V gene has CDR1 MNHEY and CDR2 SVGAGI. V gave up 6 bases and J gave up 8 bases; unmatched junction bases: 6. The CDR3 DNA is TGTGCCAGCAGGCCGTACAGGGGAGAAAAACTGTTTTTT. The encoded protein is CASRPYRGEKLFF.

In nucleotides, the CDR3 is TGCGCCAGCAGCTTGGATTTAGCGGGGTGGGGCGATGAGCAGTTCTTC. It specifies CASSLDLAGWGDEQFF. V is TRBV5-1 and J is TRBJ2-1; 8 nucleotides line up with TRBD2. The length of the CDR3 is 16 residues. Germline-derived CDR1 and CDR2 are SGHRS and YFSETQ. After removal of 0 bases from V and 8 bases from J, the junction contained 10 bases not matched to a gene.

The CDR3 nucleotides read TGCGCCAGCAGCCAGCTAGGACAGGGAGGGGATGGCTACACCTTC. Protein product: CASSQLGQGGDGYTF. V and J are TRBV4-3 and TRBJ1-2; the match to TRBD1 covers 8 bases. The V gene's germline CDR1 is LGHNA and CDR2 YSLEER. The CDR3 runs 15 residues. Unmatched junction bases numbered 9, after V lost 3 bases and J lost 6 bases.

The rearrangement links TRBV5-1 to TRBJ2-7, with TRBD1 matching over 7 bases. The CDR3 extends over 14 amino acids. Germline-derived CDR1 and CDR2 are SGHRS and YFSETQ. After removal of 3 bases from V and 3 bases from J, the junction contained 6 bases not matched to a gene. The CDR3 bases are TGCGCCAGCAGCTGGGACAGCCTTGACTACGAGCAGTACTTC. Protein sequence: CASSWDSLDYEQYF.

The sample holds a few counts of this clonotype. The V call is TRBV4-3, the J call TRBJ1-3; 7 bases align to TRBD1. The CDR3 totals 17 residues. J gave up 4 bases and V 0 bases, and 9 bases lay outside the gene matches. Germline V gives CDR1 LGHNA, CDR2 YSLEER. The DNA for the CDR3 is TGCGCCAGCAGCCAAGATACTGCGACAGGGACAGGAAACACCATATATTTT. Amino acids: CASSQDTATGTGNTIYF.

This clonotype appeared a few times. The CDR3 DNA reads as TGTGCCAGCACCTTAACGGGAGGGCCAGGAACAGATACGCAGTATTTT. Protein: CASTLTGGPGTDTQYF. The chain has TRBV6-1 and TRBJ2-3; 8 nucleotides agree with TRBD2. The CDR3 spans 16 residues. The V gene end was trimmed by 7 bases and the J gene end by 3 bases; junction bases not matched to a gene: 12. Germline V gives CDR1 MNHNS, CDR2 SASEGT.

This clonotype was seen only a few times. V and J are TRBV5-1 and TRBJ2-3, with 7 bases aligning to TRBD1. Germline CDR1 and CDR2: SGHRS and YFSETQ. V was clipped by 6 bases and J by 1 base; unmatched bases: 5. The CDR3 has 14 amino acids. CDR3: CASKRTGGTDTQYF. The CDR3 nucleotides read TGCGCCAGCAAGCGGACAGGAGGCACAGATACGCAGTATTTT.

There are a few counts of this clonotype. This chain uses TRBV6-1 with TRBJ1-5; 8 bases agree with TRBD1. Per germline, CDR1 MNHNS and CDR2 SASEGT. V lost 5 bases and J lost 2; bases outside the gene matches: 8. The length of the CDR3 is 16 residues. In DNA, the CDR3 is TGTGCCAGCAGTATACAGGGGGTCGCAGGCAATCAGCCCCAGCATTTT. Its translation is CASSIQGVAGNQPQHF.

About this clonotype itself: A read error may account for a junction end that differs from germline. The rearrangement uses TRBV7-2 and TRBJ2-7, with a tentative D call TRBD2 (5 bases). The CDR3 has 14 amino acids. CDR1 is SGHTA and CDR2 is FQGNSA in the germline V gene. Here the CDR3 DNA reads TGTGCCAACAGCCCCGGGAACTGGGGTTACGAGCAGTACTTC. Translated, it gives CANSPGNWGYEQYF.

Only a few counts were recorded for this clonotype. The chain links TRBV28 to TRBJ2-3, with no clear D. The CDR3 is 15 residues long. Germline loops: CDR1 MDHEN, CDR2 SYDVKM. V was cut by 4 bases and J by 3 bases, with 14 bases left in between. CDR3 nucleotide sequence: TGTGCCAGCAGTTCCCTACGGTTGGGTACAGATACGCAGTATTTT. Protein product: CASSSLRLGTDTQYF.

The chain employs TRBV6-5 and TRBJ1-5; D possibly corresponds to TRBD1 (5 bases). Trimming removed 5 bases at V and 2 bases at J, with 13 bases between. The CDR3 has 15 amino acids. Germline lookup yields CDR1 MNHEY and CDR2 SVGAGI. The CDR3 DNA follows: TGTGCCAGCAGTACCGGGGCCACCGGCAATCAGCCCCAGCATTTT. This gives the protein CASSTGATGNQPQHF.

The rearrangement links TRBV2 to TRBJ1-1; no firm D call. Trimming cost V 7 bases and J 7 bases, with 10 bases left between them. The CDR3 has 11 residues. CDR1 and CDR2 from the germline V gene are SNHLY and FYNNEI. CDR3 sequence: CASIMGNEAFF. The CDR3 nucleotides read TGTGCCAGCATAATGGGGAATGAAGCTTTCTTT.

The chain carries TRBV7-9 and TRBJ2-6; 7 positions match TRBD1. Germline CDR1 and CDR2: SEHNR and FQNEAQ (reference sequence). The CDR3 spans 16 residues. V lost 6 bases and J lost 4; bases outside the gene matches: 9. CDR3 in amino acids: CASRYPTGPGANVLTF. The CDR3 DNA sequence: TGTGCCAGCAGGTACCCGACAGGGCCGGGGGCCAACGTCCTGACTTTC.

This clonotype was observed a handful of times. The gene calls are TRBV6-5 and TRBJ2-3, with 7 positions matching TRBD1. The J segment lost 6 bases and the V segment lost 8 bases, leaving 5 bases of the junction unmatched. Germline assignment: CDR1 MNHEY and CDR2 SVGAGI. The CDR3 loop spans 12 amino acids. The CDR3 spells CASARGPDTQYF. CDR3 nucleotides: TGTGCCAGCGCTAGGGGGCCGGATACGCAGTATTTT.

A few counts support this clonotype. The chain has TRBV29-1 and TRBJ1-4; no clear D. The CDR3 loop spans 14 amino acids. Germline V gives CDR1 SQVTM, CDR2 ANQGSEA. V was pared by 6 bases and J by 8 bases, with 19 bases between. The CDR3 here is CSVIPFKHGEKLFF. In DNA, the CDR3 is TGCAGCGTCATCCCCTTCAAACATGGGGAAAAACTGTTTTTT.

The chain is built from TRBV6-5 and TRBJ2-4; D call uncertain. CDR1 is MNHEY and CDR2 is SVGAGI in the germline V gene. V was clipped by 4 bases and J by 4 bases, with 11 bases between them. The CDR3 contains 14 residues. The CDR3 nucleotides read TGTGCCAGCAGTTTATCGGTTGGTAAAAACATTCAGTACTTC. Its translation: CASSLSVGKNIQYF.

About this clonotype itself: An end of the junction does not agree with germline; a read error may underlie this. The gene calls are TRBV4-3 and TRBJ1-2; maybe TRBD1 (5 bases). This CDR3 region has 16 residues. The germline gives CDR1 LGHNA, CDR2 YSLEER. The CDR3 is CASSQDRDASTYGCTF. In nucleotides, the CDR3 is TGCGCCAGCAGCCAAGATCGGGACGCTAGTACCTATGGCTGCACCTTC.

The chain combines TRBV18 with TRBJ2-4; D remains unclear. The germline V and J ends were trimmed by 3 bases and 4 bases, with 10 bases remaining between them. This CDR3 region has 14 residues. Germline CDR1 reads KGHSH; CDR2 reads LQKENI. The CDR3 loop is CASSPLLGKNIQYF. The CDR3 bases are TGTGCCAGCTCACCCCTACTGGGGAAAAACATTCAGTACTTC.

Many counts were recorded for this clonotype. CDR3 loop: CASSHDGGASNEQFF. In DNA, the CDR3 is TGTGCCAGCAGCCACGACGGGGGGGCGAGCAATGAGCAGTTCTTC. The V and J genes are TRBV7-2 and TRBJ2-1; 8 bases align to TRBD2. J lost 6 bases, V lost 5 bases, and 9 bases had no gene match. This CDR3 is built from 15 residues. CDR1 and CDR2 from the germline V gene are SGHTA and FQGNSA.

CDR3 nucleotides: TGCGCCAGCAGCCAAGGTAGCGGGGGGGTCGCAGATACGCAGTATTTT. Translated, it gives CASSQGSGGVADTQYF. This chain connects TRBV4-1 to TRBJ2-3, with 11 bases identical to TRBD2. CDR1 is MGHRA, CDR2 YSYEKL, per germline. Germline trimming cut 1 base from V and 4 bases from J; bases unmatched to any gene: 4. The CDR3 contains 16 residues.

The chain combines TRBV12-3 or TRBV12-4 with TRBJ2-2, with TRBD1 identical over 7 bases. The CDR3 loop spans 15 amino acids. Trimming at V came to 7 bases and at J to 4 bases, leaving 9 bases not matched to a gene. The CDR3 sequence: CASTLDRVGTGELFF. The CDR3 DNA reads TGTGCCAGCACTCTTGACAGGGTTGGCACCGGGGAGCTGTTTTTT.

This clonotype has just a few counts. The gene calls are TRBV27 and TRBJ2-3; D is unresolved. Germline lookup yields CDR1 MNHEY and CDR2 SMNVEV (reference sequence). The length of the CDR3 is 16 residues. The germline V and J ends were trimmed by 6 bases and 1 base, with 17 bases remaining between them. The CDR3 here is CASRAGRSAGTDTQYF. CDR3 nucleotides: TGTGCCAGCAGAGCCGGACGGTCCGCGGGCACAGATACGCAGTATTTT.